A single sample gave rise to the 32 T cell receptor beta chains below, sequenced in a study of beta chain features in type 1 diabetes. The authors reverse transcribed all of the isolated RNA, so sequencing captured expressed TCRB transcripts. Sequencing used immunoSEQ multiplex PCR; TCRdb keeps in-frame clones, though not all of them. The data show under 150,000 clones, with around 51% seen just once and around 0.42% held by the top ten. The specimen was Tregs from blood. These receptors all stem from a man aged 18 to 29 in good health.

The V call is TRBV27, the J call TRBJ2-1, with TRBD1 matching 8 bases. This CDR3 has 15 amino acids. After removal of 4 bases from V and 4 bases from J, the junction contained 6 bases not matched to a gene. CDR1 and CDR2 (germline): MNHEY, SMNVEV (reference sequence). CDR3 protein: CASSSQGARYNEQFF. The CDR3 DNA reads TGTGCCAGCAGTTCCCAGGGGGCGCGTTACAATGAGCAGTTCTTC.

The CDR3 is CASSLGQGPQHF. CDR3 coding DNA: TGTGCCAGCAGCTTAGGGCAGGGTCCCCAGCATTTT. The chain is built from TRBV7-6 and TRBJ1-5; D is possibly TRBD1 (5 bases). The CDR3 contains 12 residues. Looked up from germline, CDR1 is SGHVS and CDR2 is FNYEAQ. Trimming pared 1 base from V and 10 bases from J, leaving 8 bases between.

This rearrangement joins TRBV5-1 to TRBJ2-1; TRBD2 aligns across 9 bases. Unmatched junction bases numbered 9, after V lost 6 bases and J lost 8 bases. Germline loops: CDR1 SGHRS, CDR2 YFSETQ. This CDR3 comprises 14 residues. This CDR3 reads CASTPGLALDEQFF. DNA of the CDR3: TGCGCCAGCACCCCGGGACTAGCACTCGATGAGCAGTTCTTC.

This clone was seen only a few times. This chain joins TRBV29-1 and TRBJ2-7; D may be TRBD1 (6 bases). With 7 bases removed from V and 3 bases from J, the gap between germline ends came to 16 bases. This CDR3 is built from 13 residues. CDR1 SQVTM and CDR2 ANQGSEA come from the germline V gene. CDR3 in amino acids: CSAKQGPLYEQYF. The CDR3 nucleotides read TGCAGCGCCAAACAGGGCCCCCTCTACGAGCAGTACTTC.

As for this clone: Other DNA sequences in this specimen translate into the identical CDR3. This chain uses TRBV28 with TRBJ2-7; 11 positions agree with TRBD1. V lost 4 bases, J lost 4 bases, and 3 bases stayed unmatched. Germline V gene data show CDR1 as MDHEN and CDR2 as SYDVKM. CDR3 length: 14 residues. The CDR3 reads CASSWTGGSYEQYF. In nucleotides, the CDR3 is TGTGCCAGCAGTTGGACAGGGGGCTCTTACGAGCAGTACTTC.

This clone was found once. V gene TRBV4-2 combines with J gene TRBJ1-5; TRBD1 matches at 8 bases. Germline V gene data show CDR1 as LGHNA and CDR2 as YNFKEQ. The V and J ends lost 1 base and 5 bases, in that order; junction bases with no gene match: 1. CDR3 length equals 14 residues. This CDR3 reads CASSQGTGYQPQHF. The CDR3 DNA sequence: TGTGCCAGCAGCCAAGGGACAGGGTATCAGCCCCAGCATTTT.

The CDR3 protein is CASRGQGGLEQYF. The CDR3 bases are TGTGCCAGCAGAGGGCAGGGTGGATTAGAGCAGTACTTC. This chain links TRBV7-2 with TRBJ2-5; possible D gene TRBD1, 5 bases. The CDR3 runs 13 residues. The V end lost 6 bases, the J end lost 11 bases, and 19 bases lay between the germline ends. CDR1 and CDR2 from the germline V gene are SGHTA and FQGNSA.

The gene calls are TRBV5-1 and TRBJ2-1, with D perhaps matching TRBD1 (5 bases). V was trimmed by 1 base and J by 7 bases, leaving 18 bases between them. This CDR3 spans 16 amino acids. Per the germline V gene, CDR1 is SGHRS and CDR2 is YFSETQ. Written as DNA, the CDR3 is TGCGCCAGCAGCTTGCGGTGGGTAACAGGTCCTAATGAGCAGTTCTTC. Its translation is CASSLRWVTGPNEQFF.

This chain uses TRBV15 with TRBJ2-3, with 13 bases identical to TRBD2. The germline V gene has CDR1 LNHNV and CDR2 YYDKDF (reference sequence). With 11 bases clipped from V and 0 bases from J, the junction kept 14 bases outside the gene matches. This CDR3 region has 18 residues. CDR3 amino acids: CASASYGTSGTSTDTQYF. CDR3 nucleotides: TGTGCCTCTGCGAGCTACGGGACTAGCGGGACTAGCACAGATACGCAGTATTTT. The variable domain in full, completed from reference TRBV15 and TRBJ2-3, reads DAMVIQNPRYQVTQFGKPVTLSCSQTLNHNVMYWYQQKSSQAPKLLFHYYDKDFNNEADTPDNFQSRRPNTSFCFLDIRSPGLGDTAMYLCASASYGTSGTSTDTQYFGPGTRLTVL.

The chain joins TRBV2 to TRBJ2-7, with 16 bases matching TRBD2. This CDR3 contains 16 residues. Germline CDR1 is SNHLY and CDR2 is FYNNEI. V was pared by 4 bases and J by 5 bases, with 5 bases of the junction left unmatched. The CDR3 sequence is CASSGPGLAGGHEQYF. CDR3 DNA: TGTGCCAGCAGTGGCCCGGGACTAGCGGGAGGGCACGAGCAGTACTTC.

The chain combines TRBV29-1 with TRBJ2-3, with TRBD2 matching 10 bases. Germline CDR1 reads SQVTM; CDR2 reads ANQGSEA. V dropped 6 bases and J dropped 2; count of bases not matched to a gene: 8. The CDR3 totals 15 residues. The CDR3 region is CSVLVAGGNTDTQYF. In nucleotides, the CDR3 is TGCAGCGTATTAGTAGCGGGGGGAAACACAGATACGCAGTATTTT.

This clone has more than one count but fewer than ten. This CDR3 reads CAISVSPRLAGGLADEQFF. CDR3 nucleotide sequence: TGTGCCATCAGTGTCTCGCCCCGACTAGCGGGAGGCCTGGCGGATGAGCAGTTCTTC. The V and J genes are TRBV10-3 and TRBJ2-1; 13 bases are shared with TRBD2. Germline V gene sequence: CDR1 ENHRY, CDR2 SYGVKD. This CDR3 is built from 19 residues. The V gene end was trimmed by 4 bases and the J gene end by 8 bases; junction bases not matched to a gene: 17.

This chain connects TRBV7-8 to TRBJ1-6; TRBD1 matches 10 bases. Germline V gene data show CDR1 as SGHVS and CDR2 as FQNEAQ. V shed 5 bases and J 10 bases; nucleotides not matched to a gene: 5. There are 14 residues in the CDR3. The CDR3 DNA is TGTGCCAGCAGCACCGGGACAGGGGAATCACCCCTCCACTTT. The encoded protein is CASSTGTGESPLHF.

The chain recombines TRBV9 with TRBJ2-2; D ambiguous. Germline CDR1 reads SGDLS; CDR2 reads YYNGEE. Trimming removed 0 bases from V and 3 bases from J, with 12 bases in between. The CDR3 contains 16 residues. Written as DNA, the CDR3 is TGTGCCAGCAGCGTAGATTCTAGGAAATACACCGGGGAGCTGTTTTTT. It is translated as CASSVDSRKYTGELFF.

The chain links TRBV7-9 to TRBJ2-7; 12 nucleotides line up with TRBD2. Germline lookup yields CDR1 SEHNR and CDR2 FQNEAQ (reference sequence). Germline trimming cut 5 bases from V and 6 bases from J; bases unmatched to any gene: 8. The CDR3 sequence is 15 residues long. CDR3 amino acids: CASSPPTSGSSEQYF. The CDR3 DNA follows: TGTGCCAGCAGCCCCCCGACTAGCGGGAGTAGCGAGCAGTACTTC.

The chain is built from TRBV15 and TRBJ2-3; possible D gene TRBD2, 5 bases. The CDR3 sequence is 15 residues long. Looked up from germline, CDR1 is LNHNV and CDR2 is YYDKDF (reference sequence). V lost 6 bases and J 0 bases, leaving 13 bases between the germline ends. The CDR3 DNA follows: TGTGCCACCAGTACCGGACGGACTAGCACAGATACGCAGTATTTT. This gives the protein CATSTGRTSTDTQYF. The complete variable domain, with remaining parts taken from reference TRBV15 and TRBJ2-3, reads DAMVIQNPRYQVTQFGKPVTLSCSQTLNHNVMYWYQQKSSQAPKLLFHYYDKDFNNEADTPDNFQSRRPNTSFCFLDIRSPGLGDTAMYLCATSTGRTSTDTQYFGPGTRLTVL.

CDR3 bases: TGTGCCAGCAGTTATTCCAGTACTAACTATGGCTACACCTTC. The encoded protein is CASSYSSTNYGYTF. The V and J genes are TRBV6-5 and TRBJ1-2; D unresolved. V lost 3 bases and J 0 bases, leaving 8 bases between the germline ends. The CDR3 is 14 residues long. Germline lookup yields CDR1 MNHEY and CDR2 SVGAGI.

This clone has a handful of counts. This rearrangement joins TRBV6-1 to TRBJ2-7, with D possibly TRBD1 on 7 matching bases. Trimming stripped 5 bases from V and 2 bases from J, with 16 bases between. The V gene's germline CDR1 is MNHNS and CDR2 SASEGT. The CDR3 covers 15 residues. The CDR3 reads CASSPRGAETYEQYF. The CDR3, as DNA: TGTGCCAGCAGTCCCAGGGGGGCAGAGACCTACGAGCAGTACTTC.

This chain connects TRBV7-9 to TRBJ1-1; D is undetermined. CDR1 and CDR2 (germline): SEHNR, FQNEAQ (reference sequence). The CDR3 runs 13 residues. V lost 5 bases and J 1 base, leaving 8 bases between the germline ends. The CDR3 region is CASSVQQNTEAFF. The CDR3 bases are TGTGCCAGCAGCGTACAGCAGAACACTGAAGCTTTCTTT.

The chain links TRBV5-1 to TRBJ2-3, with a possible D match to TRBD1 (5 bases). Germline CDR1 is SGHRS and CDR2 is YFSETQ. This CDR3 has 14 amino acids. Trimming left V 5 bases short and J 1 base short, with 11 bases between. CDR3 DNA: TGCGCCAGCAGGGGGCCGGGCGGCACAGATACGCAGTATTTT. It yields the protein CASRGPGGTDTQYF.

The chain couples TRBV2 to TRBJ2-2; 7 bases are a match to TRBD1. V dropped 2 bases and J dropped 1; count of bases not matched to a gene: 1. The CDR3 extends over 15 amino acids. Germline V gene data show CDR1 as SNHLY and CDR2 as FYNNEI. CDR3 loop: CASSEWTGNTGELFF. The CDR3 DNA reads TGTGCCAGCAGTGAATGGACAGGGAACACCGGGGAGCTGTTTTTT. Drawing the rest from reference TRBV2 and TRBJ2-2, the complete variable domain is EPEVTQTPSHQVTQMGQEVILRCVPISNHLYFYWYRQILGQKVEFLVSFYNNEISEKSEIFDDQFSVERPDGSNFTLKIRSTKLEDSAMYFCASSEWTGNTGELFFGEGSRLTVL.

In DNA form, the CDR3 reads TGTGCCAGCAGCATGACAGGGGCCATAAACACTGAAGCTTTCTTT. It translates to CASSMTGAINTEAFF. The chain carries TRBV7-9 and TRBJ1-1; 8 positions agree with TRBD1. Germline assignment: CDR1 SEHNR and CDR2 FQNEAQ (reference sequence). CDR3 length equals 15 residues. J gave up 2 bases and V 5 bases, and 7 bases lay outside the gene matches.

The rearrangement links TRBV18 to TRBJ2-5, with TRBD2 identical over 11 bases. The ends lost 0 bases at V and 14 bases at J; junction bases unmatched: 2. The CDR3 is 12 amino acids. CDR1 and CDR2 from the germline V gene are KGHSH and LQKENI. CDR3 bases: TGTGCCAGCTCACCACCCGGACTAGCGGGTTACTTC. Translating it yields CASSPPGLAGYF.

The V and J genes are TRBV25-1 and TRBJ2-3, with 8 positions matching TRBD2. This CDR3 has 15 residues. Germline CDR1 reads MGHDK; CDR2 reads SYGVNS. The V and J ends lost 3 bases and 1 base, in that order; junction bases with no gene match: 3. CDR3 in DNA: TGTGCCAGCAGTGAGGGAGCGGGAGGCACAGATACGCAGTATTTT. Translating gives CASSEGAGGTDTQYF.

This chain joins TRBV10-3 and TRBJ1-1; 8 bases agree with TRBD1. CDR1 is ENHRY and CDR2 is SYGVKD in the germline V gene. CDR3 length: 14 amino acids. After removal of 4 bases from V and 1 base from J, the junction contained 2 bases not matched to a gene. The CDR3 spells CAISVQGGNTEAFF. DNA of the CDR3: TGTGCCATCAGTGTACAGGGGGGGAACACTGAAGCTTTCTTT.

A single count supports this clone. This sequence joins TRBV7-2 and TRBJ1-2, with D hard to call. Trimming took off 1 base at V and 4 bases at J, with 13 bases between the two ends. Germline lookup yields CDR1 SGHTA and CDR2 FQGNSA. The CDR3 spans 15 residues. Here the CDR3 reads CASSLGQVPLYGYTF. DNA for the CDR3: TGTGCCAGCAGCTTAGGGCAGGTCCCTCTCTATGGCTACACCTTC.

This chain joins TRBV7-3 and TRBJ2-1; 8 bases map to TRBD2. Germline V lookup: CDR1 SGHTA, CDR2 FQGTGA. CDR3 length equals 14 residues. The ends lost 5 bases at V and 4 bases at J; junction bases unmatched: 4. The CDR3 here is CASSPGLAYNEQFF. In nucleotides, the CDR3 is TGTGCCAGCAGCCCCGGACTAGCTTACAATGAGCAGTTCTTC.

This CDR3 is CASSLGGGATNEKLFF. Here the CDR3 DNA reads TGTGCCAGCAGCTTAGGGGGGGGAGCAACTAATGAAAAACTGTTTTTT. The genes are TRBV7-9 and TRBJ1-4; D is possibly TRBD1 (5 bases). CDR3 length: 16 residues. Germline CDR1 is SEHNR and CDR2 is FQNEAQ (reference sequence). Trimming pared 1 base from V and 0 bases from J, leaving 9 bases between.

The chain links TRBV4-3 to TRBJ1-2; 9 bases map to TRBD1. The CDR3 spans 18 residues. With 0 bases clipped from V and 2 bases from J, the junction kept 10 bases outside the gene matches. Germline lookup yields CDR1 LGHNA and CDR2 YSLEER. CDR3 bases: TGCGCCAGCAGCCAAGATGGGACAGGGCGCTACTCCAACTATGGCTACACCTTC. Amino acid sequence: CASSQDGTGRYSNYGYTF.

The genes are TRBV6-1 and TRBJ2-7; weak D call: TRBD2 (6 bases). Germline values: CDR1 MNHNS, CDR2 SASEGT. The CDR3 totals 14 residues. V dropped 7 bases and J dropped 1 base, with 14 bases sitting between them. The CDR3 reads CASTRGGESYEQYF. The CDR3 nucleotides read TGTGCCAGCACCCGCGGCGGGGAATCCTACGAGCAGTACTTC.

The chain employs TRBV30 and TRBJ1-2; the match to TRBD1 covers 10 bases. Trimming at V came to 5 bases and at J to 8 bases, leaving 11 bases not matched to a gene. The CDR3 is made up of 14 amino acids. The V gene's germline CDR1 is GTSNPN and CDR2 SVGIG (reference sequence). CDR3 sequence reads: CAWLPGTGVGGYTF. CDR3 in DNA: TGTGCCTGGCTACCCGGGACAGGGGTCGGGGGCTACACCTTC.

The CDR3 coding sequence is TGTGCCAGCTCACCAGTGACAGGGGGCCATCAGCCCCAGCATTTT. This encodes CASSPVTGGHQPQHF. The chain combines TRBV18 with TRBJ1-5; the match to TRBD1 covers 10 bases. Germline CDR1 and CDR2: KGHSH and LQKENI. After removal of 2 bases from V and 5 bases from J, the junction contained 3 bases not matched to a gene. This CDR3 has 15 amino acids.